This paragraph covers one TCR beta chain sequence. The protocol was immunoSEQ multiplex PCR, while the TCRdb copy is restricted to in-frame clones and leaves out a portion. The sample includes some 200,000 clones, about four fifths of them seen just once. The data are from a study of blood T cell repertoires in COVID-19. The V and J ends lost 6 bases and 7 bases, in that order; junction bases with no gene match: 8. Per germline, CDR1 ENHRY and CDR2 SYGVKD. The CDR3 has 14 amino acids. The TCR comes from a woman in her 40s with acute or convalescent COVID-19. The sample comprised peripheral blood. The chain has TRBV10-3 and TRBJ1-5, with 8 bases aligning to TRBD1. The CDR3 protein is CAIRDDRGGQPQHF. DNA for the CDR3: TGTGCCATCAGAGACGACAGGGGTGGCCAGCCCCAGCATTTT.